These T cell receptor beta chains were read from a single sample in a study of naive and memory T cell subsets. In TCRdb, the 5' RACE reads were re-called with MiXCR into one record per CDR3 protein. The data show over 45,000 distinct CDR3 sequences, under 10% seen once. The receptors shown here come from a female donor in good health. Both conserved end residues are part of each CDR3. The D gene is left open where the match is weak. Size is omitted from some rows. Given values are once, few, many or a class for expanded clones.

d_call clone_size j_call v_call cdr3_aa cdr3_nt
. many TRBJ2-3 TRBV24-1 CATSMGIWGPSTDTQYF TGTGCCACCAGCATGGGAATATGGGGGCCTAGCACAGATACGCAGTATTTT
TRBD2 many TRBJ2-7 TRBV11-2 CASSLNSGGAGAYEQYF TGTGCCAGCAGCTTAAATAGCGGGGGGGCCGGAGCCTACGAGCAGTACTTC
TRBD2 many TRBJ2-5 TRBV14 CASSQDSMIAGFQETQYF TGTGCCAGCAGCCAAGATTCCATGATAGCGGGGTTCCAAGAGACCCAGTACTTC
TRBD2 many TRBJ2-1 TRBV28 CASSLRTHSGSSYNEQFF TGTGCCAGCAGTTTAAGGACCCATAGCGGGAGCTCCTACAATGAGCAGTTCTTC
. many TRBJ1-5 TRBV20-1 CSARGGDQPQHF TGCAGTGCTAGAGGGGGAGATCAGCCCCAGCATTTT
. . TRBJ1-2 TRBV29-1 CSVYKTNYGYTF TGCAGCGTATATAAAACCAACTATGGCTACACCTTC
. . TRBJ1-2 TRBV19 CASSGDGYTF TGTGCCAGTAGTGGAGATGGCTACACCTTC
TRBD1 few TRBJ2-4 TRBV18 CASSPGQVEYIQYF TGTGCCAGCTCACCAGGACAGGTTGAGTACATTCAGTACTTC
. few TRBJ2-1 TRBV9 CASSVGDEQEQFF TGTGCCAGCAGCGTAGGAGACGAGCAAGAGCAGTTCTTC
TRBD1 . TRBJ2-2 TRBV7-7 CASSPTGGFAGELFF TGTGCTAGCAGTCCAACAGGGGGCTTCGCCGGGGAGCTGTTTTTT
. few TRBJ2-3 TRBV19 CASSPQGGSPDTQYF TGTGCCAGTAGTCCGCAGGGGGGGAGCCCAGATACGCAGTATTTT
. few TRBJ1-2 TRBV4-3 CASSRDDSPYGYTF TGCGCCAGCAGCCGGGACGACAGCCCCTATGGCTACACCTTC
. many TRBJ1-1 TRBV30 CAWSVLVRNTEAFF TGTGCCTGGAGTGTACTGGTCAGAAACACTGAAGCTTTCTTT
. few TRBJ1-5 TRBV5-5 CASSLGHGQPQHF TGTGCCAGCAGCTTGGGTCATGGTCAGCCCCAGCATTTT
. . TRBJ1-6 TRBV7-2 CASSFTVSGNSPLHF TGTGCCAGCAGCTTCACAGTCTCCGGTAATTCACCCCTCCACTTT
TRBD1 . TRBJ2-5 TRBV20-1 CSAREDRVETQYF TGCAGTGCTAGAGAAGACAGGGTTGAGACCCAGTACTTC
. many TRBJ1-1 TRBV27 CASSHIGTEAFF TGTGCCAGCAGTCATATCGGCACTGAAGCTTTCTTT
TRBD1 many TRBJ1-6 TRBV20-1 CSARAQGTASPLHF TGCAGTGCTAGGGCGCAGGGGACAGCTTCACCCCTCCACTTT
. few TRBJ2-4 TRBV9 CASSGRQANIQYF TGTGCCAGCAGCGGACGACAGGCCAACATTCAGTACTTC
TRBD2 few TRBJ2-1 TRBV5-1 CASSPLAGADYNEQFF TGCGCCAGCAGCCCGCTAGCGGGAGCCGACTACAATGAGCAGTTCTTC
. few TRBJ1-4 TRBV7-2 CASSTLGGHLNEKLFF TGTGCCAGCAGCACCCTAGGTGGACATCTGAATGAAAAACTGTTTTTT
. few TRBJ1-1 TRBV9 CASSPWEGEVSF TGTGCCAGCAGCCCCTGGGAGGGCGAGGTTTCCTTT
. . TRBJ1-2 TRBV12-3/TRBV12-4 CASSPTGFGGYTF TGTGCCAGCAGCCCTACAGGGTTCGGTGGCTACACCTTC
. few TRBJ2-3 TRBV4-1 CASSQDIGLAPSTDTQYF TGCGCCAGCAGCCAGGATATCGGGCTAGCCCCTAGCACAGATACGCAGTATTTT
TRBD2 few TRBJ2-1 TRBV7-3 CASSHPTSGGHDTYNEQFF TGTGCCAGCAGTCACCCTACTAGCGGGGGGCACGATACCTACAATGAGCAGTTCTTC
. few TRBJ2-3 TRBV6-5 CASRTGLADTQYF TGTGCCAGCAGAACGGGACTCGCAGATACGCAGTATTTT
. many TRBJ1-2 TRBV6-5 CASSSSNRRGNYGYTF TGTGCCAGCAGTTCCTCAAACAGACGAGGGAACTATGGCTACACCTTC
TRBD1 few TRBJ2-2 TRBV28 CASRLGTAGELFF TGTGCCAGCAGACTGGGGACAGCCGGGGAGCTGTTTTTT
. . TRBJ1-2 TRBV6-1 CASSEARNQNYGDTF TGTGCCAGCAGTGAAGCGCGGAATCAGAACTATGGCGACACCTTC
. few TRBJ1-1 TRBV7-2 CASSFRLPNTEAFF TGTGCCAGCAGCTTTAGACTCCCGAACACTGAAGCTTTCTTT
. few TRBJ1-1 TRBV5-1 CASSLFRVQAEAFF TGCGCCAGCAGCTTGTTTCGAGTGCAGGCCGAAGCTTTCTTT
. few TRBJ1-2 TRBV6-6 CASSYSIAALYKDGYTF TGTGCCAGCAGTTACTCGATAGCGGCCCTGTACAAAGATGGCTACACCTTC
. many TRBJ1-1 TRBV6-1 CASKVWSDRPNTEAFF TGTGCCAGCAAAGTTTGGTCGGACAGACCGAACACTGAAGCTTTCTTT